This is a list of T cell receptor beta chains from one sample in a study of T cells in Graves' hyperthyroidism and ophthalmopathy. Each CDR3 protein gets one entry after TCRdb re-called the multiplex PCR reads with MiXCR. Of about 560,000 distinct CDR3 sequences in the sample, more than 45% were seen once. The sequencing input was peripheral blood or thyroid tissue (not recorded which). The receptors come from a woman in her late teens or twenties with Graves' hyperthyroidism. The CDR3 runs from the conserved cysteine through the conserved F or W. Each record gives: D gene, J gene, clone size, V gene, CDR3 protein, CDR3 DNA. The D gene is left open where the match is weak. Part of the rows lack a size; the others show once, few, many or a class for expanded clones.

D: NA; J: TRBJ1-5; size: NA; V: TRBV6-5; CDR3: CASSLSRLGQPQHF; DNA: TGTGCCAGCAGTTTGTCCAGGCTGGGTCAGCCCCAGCATTTT
D: TRBD2; J: TRBJ2-5; size: NA; V: TRBV7-9; CDR3: CASSSLHSSGQETQYF; DNA: TGTGCCAGCAGCTCCTTGCATTCTAGCGGTCAAGAGACCCAGTACTTC
D: NA; J: TRBJ1-3; size: NA; V: TRBV11-3; CDR3: CASSLTIGMSTIYF; DNA: TGTGCCAGCAGCTTAACTATTGGGATGAGCACCATATATTTT
D: NA; J: TRBJ1-6; size: NA; V: TRBV6-2/TRBV6-3; CDR3: CASSSPRHF; DNA: TGTGCCAGCAGTTCCCCCCGCCACTTT
D: NA; J: TRBJ2-5; size: NA; V: TRBV6-4; CDR3: CASSTRDTGETQYF; DNA: TGTGCCAGCAGTACCCGGGACACCGGGGAGACCCAGTACTTC
D: NA; J: TRBJ2-7; size: many; V: TRBV5-1; CDR3: CASSLGGVGAYEQYF; DNA: TGCGCCAGCAGCTTGGGCGGGGTGGGCGCCTACGAGCAGTACTTC
D: NA; J: TRBJ2-6; size: NA; V: TRBV29-1; CDR3: CSITGAEGPGANVLTF; DNA: TGCAGCATTACTGGGGCGGAGGGCCCTGGGGCCAACGTCCTGACTTTC
D: NA; J: TRBJ1-2; size: NA; V: TRBV2; CDR3: CASSWSGGDYGYTF; DNA: TGTGCCAGCAGTTGGAGCGGCGGGGACTATGGCTACACCTTC
D: TRBD1; J: TRBJ1-5; size: many; V: TRBV20-1; CDR3: CSARMTGDQPQHF; DNA: TGCAGTGCTAGAATGACAGGGGATCAGCCCCAGCATTTT
D: NA; J: TRBJ1-5; size: NA; V: TRBV15; CDR3: CATSRELGTGSNQPQHF; DNA: TGTGCCACCAGCAGAGAGTTGGGTACAGGGAGCAATCAGCCCCAGCATTTT
D: NA; J: TRBJ1-4; size: NA; V: TRBV25-1; CDR3: CASSPRQQEKLFF; DNA: TGTGCCAGCTCACCACGGCAGCAAGAAAAACTGTTTTTT
D: NA; J: TRBJ2-3; size: NA; V: TRBV25-1; CDR3: CASRQTEPSTDTQYF; DNA: TGTGCCAGCAGGCAAACGGAACCTTCCACAGATACGCAGTATTTT
D: NA; J: TRBJ2-5; size: NA; V: TRBV5-4; CDR3: CASSWEPGRGGETQYF; DNA: TGTGCCAGCAGCTGGGAGCCGGGGCGGGGAGGAGAGACCCAGTACTTC
D: TRBD1; J: TRBJ1-6; size: NA; V: TRBV7-2; CDR3: CASSPGQGRRNSPLHF; DNA: TGTGCCAGCAGCCCTGGACAGGGCCGACGTAATTCACCCCTCCACTTT
D: NA; J: TRBJ1-1; size: NA; V: TRBV9; CDR3: CASSARQTAEAFF; DNA: TGTGCCAGCAGCGCCCGACAGACCGCTGAAGCTTTCTTT
D: TRBD1; J: TRBJ1-6; size: NA; V: TRBV29-1; CDR3: CSSQGQGTTSPLHF; DNA: TGCAGCAGCCAAGGACAGGGAACAACCTCACCCCTCCACTTT
D: NA; J: TRBJ1-4; size: NA; V: TRBV11-1; CDR3: CASSLRGGGEKLFF; DNA: TGTGCCAGCAGCTTGCGGGGCGGGGGTGAAAAACTGTTTTTT
D: TRBD1; J: TRBJ1-5; size: few; V: TRBV7-9; CDR3: CASSWTGVGQPQHF; DNA: TGTGCCAGCAGTTGGACAGGGGTCGGCCAGCCCCAGCATTTT
D: NA; J: TRBJ2-5; size: NA; V: TRBV6-1; CDR3: CASTRDFEETQYF; DNA: TGTGCCAGCACAAGAGACTTCGAAGAGACCCAGTACTTC
D: TRBD1; J: TRBJ1-1; size: NA; V: TRBV2; CDR3: CASSYDRVPTEAFF; DNA: TGCGCCAGCTCGTACGACAGGGTTCCCACTGAAGCTTTCTTT
D: NA; J: TRBJ2-7; size: few; V: TRBV19; CDR3: CASSRTDGLYEQYF; DNA: TGTGCCAGTAGTAGGACGGATGGGCTCTACGAGCAGTACTTC
D: NA; J: TRBJ1-1; size: many; V: TRBV10-3; CDR3: CAISLTGMNTEAFF; DNA: TGTGCCATCAGTTTGACGGGCATGAACACTGAAGCTTTCTTT
D: NA; J: TRBJ1-1; size: NA; V: TRBV12-3/TRBV12-4; CDR3: CASSSEGLNTEAFF; DNA: TGTGCCAGCAGTTCAGAAGGGTTGAACACTGAAGCTTTCTTT
D: TRBD1; J: TRBJ2-7; size: NA; V: TRBV20-1; CDR3: CSAEGRGQSYEQYF; DNA: TGCAGTGCTGAGGGTAGGGGACAGAGCTACGAGCAGTACTTC
D: TRBD1; J: TRBJ1-5; size: NA; V: TRBV6-1; CDR3: CASTHQGVNQPQHF; DNA: TGTGCCAGCACCCACCAGGGGGTCAATCAGCCCCAGCATTTT
D: TRBD1; J: TRBJ1-5; size: NA; V: TRBV6-2/TRBV6-3; CDR3: CASSSTGARGPQHF; DNA: TGTGCCAGCAGTTCTACAGGGGCGAGGGGGCCCCAGCATTTT
D: NA; J: TRBJ2-7; size: few; V: TRBV9; CDR3: CASSLNPEGRWQYF; DNA: TGTGCCAGCAGCTTAAACCCCGAAGGCAGGTGGCAGTACTTC
D: NA; J: TRBJ1-4; size: NA; V: TRBV10-3; CDR3: CAITPATNEKLFF; DNA: TGTGCCATCACCCCTGCAACTAATGAAAAACTGTTTTTT
D: NA; J: TRBJ1-3; size: NA; V: TRBV18; CDR3: CASLRTGNTIYF; DNA: TGTGCCAGCTTACGAACTGGAAACACCATATATTTT
D: NA; J: TRBJ2-6; size: many; V: TRBV29-1; CDR3: CSVEERVSGANVLTF; DNA: TGCAGCGTTGAAGAAAGGGTATCTGGGGCCAACGTCCTGACTTTC
D: NA; J: TRBJ2-5; size: NA; V: TRBV5-4; CDR3: CASSLKGETRYF; DNA: TGTGCCAGCAGCCTTAAAGGGGAGACCCGGTACTTC
D: NA; J: TRBJ1-1; size: NA; V: TRBV19; CDR3: CASSSSGDLMGYTEAFF; DNA: TGTGCCAGTAGTTCCTCAGGGGATTTGATGGGCTACACTGAAGCTTTCTTT
D: NA; J: TRBJ1-1; size: few; V: TRBV25-1; CDR3: CASSAAEAMNTEAFF; DNA: TGTGCCAGCAGTGCAGCAGAGGCCATGAACACTGAAGCTTTCTTT
D: NA; J: TRBJ1-3; size: NA; V: TRBV20-1; CDR3: CSAREPNRGNTIYF; DNA: TGCAGTGCTAGAGAACCCAACAGGGGAAACACCATATATTTT
D: NA; J: TRBJ2-5; size: many; V: TRBV14; CDR3: CASSRGATTTETQYF; DNA: TGTGCCAGCAGCCGAGGGGCGACCACAACGGAGACCCAGTACTTC
D: TRBD1; J: TRBJ1-1; size: many; V: TRBV7-8; CDR3: CASSEAGQGRAEAFF; DNA: TGTGCCAGCAGCGAAGCGGGACAGGGAAGGGCTGAAGCTTTCTTT
D: TRBD1; J: TRBJ1-4; size: NA; V: TRBV12-3/TRBV12-4; CDR3: CASSFGTGPNEKLFF; DNA: TGTGCCAGCAGTTTCGGGACAGGGCCTAATGAAAAACTGTTTTTT
D: TRBD1; J: TRBJ2-6; size: NA; V: TRBV19; CDR3: CASSIGDRDTGANVLTF; DNA: TGTGCCAGTAGTATAGGGGACAGGGACACCGGGGCCAACGTCCTGACTTTC
D: TRBD1; J: TRBJ1-2; size: few; V: TRBV19; CDR3: CASTTGFGYTF; DNA: TGTGCCAGTACGACAGGGTTTGGCTACACCTTC
D: NA; J: TRBJ2-7; size: NA; V: TRBV10-3; CDR3: CASSLSPAAMYEQYF; DNA: TGTGCCAGCAGTTTATCCCCGGCAGCCATGTACGAGCAGTACTTC
D: NA; J: TRBJ2-2; size: many; V: TRBV10-3; CDR3: CAISDDSNTGELFF; DNA: TGTGCCATCAGTGACGACAGTAACACCGGGGAGCTGTTTTTT
D: NA; J: TRBJ1-4; size: NA; V: TRBV25-1; CDR3: CASRARAAANEKLFF; DNA: TGTGCCAGCAGAGCGAGGGCTGCAGCTAATGAAAAACTGTTTTTT
D: TRBD1; J: TRBJ1-1; size: NA; V: TRBV29-1; CDR3: CSRTGGNTEAFF; DNA: TGCAGCCGGACAGGGGGGAACACTGAAGCTTTCTTT
D: NA; J: TRBJ1-2; size: NA; V: TRBV7-2; CDR3: CASSLDLVSSGYTF; DNA: TGTGCCAGCAGCTTAGATCTCGTTTCCTCCGGCTACACCTTC
D: TRBD1; J: TRBJ2-7; size: NA; V: TRBV5-1; CDR3: CASSWGQTGYEQYF; DNA: TGCGCCAGCAGCTGGGGACAGACGGGCTACGAGCAGTACTTC
D: NA; J: TRBJ1-5; size: many; V: TRBV24-1; CDR3: CATSALDGDQPQHF; DNA: TGTGCCACCAGTGCCCTAGACGGAGATCAGCCCCAGCATTTT
D: NA; J: TRBJ2-5; size: NA; V: TRBV5-1; CDR3: CASSSFPKSLGKYQETQYF; DNA: TGCGCCAGCAGCTCCTTTCCTAAGTCACTAGGGAAGTACCAAGAGACCCAGTACTTC
D: NA; J: TRBJ2-3; size: few; V: TRBV25-1; CDR3: CASSEGASRDTQYF; DNA: TGTGCCAGCAGTGAAGGGGCTAGCAGAGATACGCAGTATTTT
D: TRBD1; J: TRBJ2-7; size: NA; V: TRBV2; CDR3: CASSGQGKSAYEQYF; DNA: TGTGCCAGCAGTGGACAGGGAAAATCTGCCTACGAGCAGTACTTC
D: NA; J: TRBJ1-2; size: many; V: TRBV29-1; CDR3: CSVEDLGPLYGYTF; DNA: TGCAGCGTTGAAGATCTGGGGCCACTCTATGGCTACACCTTC
D: NA; J: TRBJ1-1; size: few; V: TRBV7-9; CDR3: CASSLITTWTEAFF; DNA: TGTGCCAGCAGCTTAATTACGACTTGGACTGAAGCTTTCTTT
D: NA; J: TRBJ1-1; size: many; V: TRBV20-1; CDR3: CSARRVNQAFF; DNA: TGCAGTGCTAGGCGAGTAAACCAAGCTTTCTTT
D: TRBD2; J: TRBJ2-7; size: NA; V: TRBV7-6; CDR3: CASSPALGGPPTYEQYF; DNA: TGTGCCAGCAGCCCCGCTTTGGGAGGGCCTCCCACCTACGAGCAGTACTTC
D: NA; J: TRBJ1-1; size: few; V: TRBV7-2; CDR3: CASTIPHSMNTEAFF; DNA: TGTGCCAGCACCATTCCCCATTCCATGAACACTGAAGCTTTCTTT
D: NA; J: TRBJ2-7; size: many; V: TRBV7-8; CDR3: CASSLGVVSEQYF; DNA: TGTGCCAGCAGCTTAGGGGTTGTTAGCGAGCAGTACTTC
D: NA; J: TRBJ2-5; size: many; V: TRBV19; CDR3: CASLQETQYF; DNA: TGTGCCAGCCTACAAGAGACCCAGTACTTC
D: TRBD1; J: TRBJ2-7; size: few; V: TRBV2; CDR3: CASSRTGTVFGEQYF; DNA: TGTGCCAGCAGCCGAACCGGGACAGTCTTTGGCGAGCAGTACTTC
D: TRBD2; J: TRBJ2-7; size: many; V: TRBV5-1; CDR3: CASSRRTSSPSEQYF; DNA: TGCGCCAGCAGCAGAAGGACTAGCTCCCCATCCGAGCAGTACTTC
D: TRBD1; J: TRBJ1-5; size: NA; V: TRBV6-1; CDR3: CASSGQGLGQPQHF; DNA: TGTGCCAGCAGTGGACAGGGATTGGGTCAGCCCCAGCATTTT
D: TRBD1; J: TRBJ2-3; size: NA; V: TRBV24-1; CDR3: CATSERPGQDFTDTQYF; DNA: TGTGCCACCAGTGAAAGGCCGGGACAGGACTTCACAGATACGCAGTATTTT